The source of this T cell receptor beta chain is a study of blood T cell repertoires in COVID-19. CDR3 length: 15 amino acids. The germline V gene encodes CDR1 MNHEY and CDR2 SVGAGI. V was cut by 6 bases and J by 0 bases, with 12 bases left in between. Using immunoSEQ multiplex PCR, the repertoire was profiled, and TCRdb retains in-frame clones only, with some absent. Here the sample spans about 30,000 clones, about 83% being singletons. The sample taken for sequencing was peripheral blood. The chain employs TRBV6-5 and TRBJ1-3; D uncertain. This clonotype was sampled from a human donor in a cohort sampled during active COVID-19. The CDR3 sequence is CASSQNSFSGNTIYF. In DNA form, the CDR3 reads TGTGCCAGCAGCCAAAACAGCTTCTCTGGAAACACCATATATTTT.